A selection of T cell receptor beta chains follows, all from one sample in a study of T cells in tuberculosis. Sequencing was performed with immunoSEQ multiplex PCR; in TCRdb, only in-frame clones are kept and a portion is missing. The table lists approximately 100,000 clones, under 95% of them singletons. Input material: CD1b-GMM tetramer-negative cells sorted from PBMCs. The origin of the receptors is an adult woman with latent tuberculosis. Each CDR3 is given with its conserved first and last residue. The D gene is left open where the match is weak. Part of the rows lack a size; the others show once, few, many or a class for expanded clones.

abundance	v_gene	d_gene	j_gene	CDR3nt	CDR3aa
-	TRBV5-4	TRBD2	TRBJ2-5	TGTGCCAGCAGCCCCTGGACTAGCAGCCAAGAGACCCAGTACTTC	CASSPWTSSQETQYF
-	TRBV5-1	-	TRBJ1-1	TGCGCCAGCAGCCCGTCAGGGGCCCCGAACACTGAAGCTTTCTTT	CASSPSGAPNTEAFF
-	TRBV7-2	-	TRBJ1-6	TGTGCCAGCAGCTTAGAAGCTCGTAGATCACCCCTCCACTTT	CASSLEARRSPLHF
-	TRBV19	-	TRBJ1-2	TGTGCCAGTACGCCCTTATCGGGTTATGGCTACACCTTC	CASTPLSGYGYTF
-	TRBV6-4	TRBD1	TRBJ2-5	TGTGCCAGCAGTGACTCGAGGACAGGGGAAGAGACCCAGTACTTC	CASSDSRTGEETQYF
few	TRBV7-6	-	TRBJ2-3	TGTGCCAGCAGCCACGGGGTAATTCTCGGGCCGCAGTATTTT	CASSHGVILGPQYF
-	TRBV27	-	TRBJ2-1	TGTGCCAGCAGTTTAGGGCAGGGGTTTACAGATGAGCAGTTCTTC	CASSLGQGFTDEQFF
-	TRBV9	TRBD2	TRBJ2-7	TGTGCCAGCAGCCGTGGGGGGGGTGCGCACGAGCAGTACTTC	CASSRGGGAHEQYF
-	TRBV6-6	-	TRBJ1-1	TGTGCCAGCTCGGGGACTGAAGCTTTCTTT	CASSGTEAFF
-	TRBV19	-	TRBJ1-1	TGTGCCAGTAGCTCACACCCTGAAGCTTTCTTT	CASSSHPEAFF
-	TRBV4-2	-	TRBJ1-1	TGTGCCAGCAGCCAAGAAGTGGAGAGGGAAGCTTTCTTT	CASSQEVEREAFF
once	TRBV7-2	TRBD1	TRBJ1-6	TGTGCCAGCAGCCGCGGTAGGGGGCAGGCGCCACCCCTCCACTTT	CASSRGRGQAPPLHF
-	TRBV18	-	TRBJ1-1	TGTGCCAGCTCACCACTATCAGGGCAGAGCACTGAAGCTTTCTTT	CASSPLSGQSTEAFF
-	TRBV6-5	-	TRBJ1-1	TGTGCCAGCAGTTACTCGATGTGGGGCGCCCAAGCTTTCTTT	CASSYSMWGAQAFF
-	TRBV5-4	-	TRBJ2-1	TGTGCCAGCAGCTTGGCAACAGATTACAATGAGCAGTTCTTC	CASSLATDYNEQFF
-	TRBV30	-	TRBJ1-5	TGTGCCTGGAGTGTCTTTGTAGGAGAGCCCCAGCATTTT	CAWSVFVGEPQHF
-	TRBV30	-	TRBJ2-1	TGTGCCTGGTCACTTTACCGGGGGAGTAATGAGCAGTTCTTC	CAWSLYRGSNEQFF
-	TRBV25-1	-	TRBJ1-2	TGTGCCAGCAGGGAAGGGGGGAGCTATGGCTACACCTTC	CASREGGSYGYTF
once	TRBV5-4	TRBD2	TRBJ2-3	TGTGCCAGCAGCGCCACCCCGACTAGCGGGGGAGTAGATACGCAGTATTTT	CASSATPTSGGVDTQYF
-	TRBV5-1	TRBD1	TRBJ1-6	TGCGCCAGCAGCCGCAGCCTAAGCACCTCGGGACAGGGAGGTTCACCCCTCCACTTT	CASSRSLSTSGQGGSPLHF
-	TRBV11-2	-	TRBJ2-1	TGTGCCAGCAGCTTAGCAGGTGCCAATGAGCAGTTCTTC	CASSLAGANEQFF
-	TRBV10-3	TRBD2	TRBJ2-3	TGTGCCATCAGTGAGGCCAGTTCCCCCGGAAGCGGGGAGGCGGATACGCAGTATTTT	CAISEASSPGSGEADTQYF
-	TRBV5-4	TRBD2	TRBJ2-1	TGTGCCAGCATGGGAACTAGCGGGGGGGCCCCCTACAATGAGCAGTTCTTC	CASMGTSGGAPYNEQFF
once	TRBV5-4	TRBD2	TRBJ2-5	TGTGCCAGCAGCTTGGTGCTAGCGGGGGGTGAAGAGACCCAGTACTTC	CASSLVLAGGEETQYF
-	TRBV19	TRBD2	TRBJ2-1	TGTGCCAGTAGTATAGGGACTAGCGGGGGAGGAGAGCAGTTCTTC	CASSIGTSGGGEQFF